What follows describes a single T cell receptor beta chain. The authors' processing: Amplifying reference gene primers gave estimates of nucleated cell counts. The assay was immunoSEQ multiplex PCR, and TCRdb's table has in-frame clones only and misses some. Clonal size and the V and J genes are those of that table, whereas D and trimming came from the DNA. The data contain some 94,000 clones, about 86% of them singletons. This record belongs to a study of blood T cell repertoires in COVID-19. Study as a whole: The samples span acute and convalescent COVID-19 from the United States, Italy and Spain. Sources were T cells, B-cell-depleted T cells, or PBMCs; the material itself was cDNA or gDNA.

The material sequenced was peripheral blood. The TCR sequence derives from a human donor in a cohort sampled during active COVID-19.

The CDR3 DNA follows: TGCAGCGCACAGGGGATCTATGGCTACACCTTC. As protein: CSAQGIYGYTF. The V and J genes are TRBV29-1 and TRBJ1-2; 7 bases agree with TRBD1. From germline, CDR1 is SQVTM and CDR2 ANQGSEA. This CDR3 comprises 11 residues. The junction had 3 bases not matched to a gene; V was cut back by 7 bases and J by 4 bases. The variable domain in full, with the rest retrieved from reference TRBV29-1 and TRBJ1-2, is SAVISQKPSRDICQRGTSLTIQCQVDSQVTMMFWYRQQPGQSLTLIATANQGSEATYESGFVIDKFPISRPNLTFSTLTVSNMSPEDSSIYLCSAQGIYGYTFGSGTRLTVV.